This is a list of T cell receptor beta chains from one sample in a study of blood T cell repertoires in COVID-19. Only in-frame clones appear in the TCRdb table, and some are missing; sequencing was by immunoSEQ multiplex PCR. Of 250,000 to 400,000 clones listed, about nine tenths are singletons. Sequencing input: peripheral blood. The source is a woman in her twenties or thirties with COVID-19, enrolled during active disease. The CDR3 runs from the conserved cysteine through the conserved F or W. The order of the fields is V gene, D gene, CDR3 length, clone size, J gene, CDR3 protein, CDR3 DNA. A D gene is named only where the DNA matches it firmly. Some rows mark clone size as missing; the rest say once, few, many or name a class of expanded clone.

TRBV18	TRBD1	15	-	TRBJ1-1	CASSPLGQGDTEAFF	TGTGCCAGCTCACCTTTAGGACAGGGTGACACTGAAGCTTTCTTT
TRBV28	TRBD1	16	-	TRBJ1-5	CASSPEGQGAYQPQHF	TGTGCCAGCAGTCCGGAGGGACAGGGGGCCTATCAGCCCCAGCATTTT
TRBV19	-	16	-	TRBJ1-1	CASSTPGHPGNTEAFF	TGTGCCAGTAGTACCCCGGGACACCCTGGGAACACTGAAGCTTTCTTT
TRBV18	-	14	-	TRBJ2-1	CASSPNGVGDEQFF	TGTGCCAGCTCACCAAACGGGGTGGGCGATGAGCAGTTCTTC
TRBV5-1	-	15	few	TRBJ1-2	CASKPWRTVNYGYTF	TGCGCCAGCAAGCCTTGGCGGACAGTTAACTATGGCTACACCTTC
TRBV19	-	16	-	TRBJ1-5	CASSIFVGGARQPQHF	TGTGCCAGTAGTATTTTTGTTGGGGGCGCTAGGCAGCCCCAGCATTTT
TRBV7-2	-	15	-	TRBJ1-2	CASSLTQGGAYGYTF	TGTGCCAGCAGTCTTACACAGGGCGGTGCCTATGGCTACACCTTC
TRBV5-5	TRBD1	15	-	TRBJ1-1	CASSLQTGVGTEAFF	TGTGCCAGCAGCTTGCAGACAGGGGTTGGCACTGAAGCTTTCTTT
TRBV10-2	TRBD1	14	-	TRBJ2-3	CASRVGQGKYTQYF	TGCGCCAGCAGGGTGGGACAGGGTAAATATACGCAGTATTTT
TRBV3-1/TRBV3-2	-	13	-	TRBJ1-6	CASSPQGLSPLHF	TGTGCCAGCAGCCCGCAGGGTCTTTCACCCCTCCACTTT
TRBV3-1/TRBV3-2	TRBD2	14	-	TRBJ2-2	CATETSGNTGELFF	TGTGCCACCGAGACTAGCGGGAACACCGGGGAGCTGTTTTTT
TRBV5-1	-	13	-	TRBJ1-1	CASSLEVGGKAFF	TGCGCCAGCAGCTTGGAGGTTGGGGGGAAAGCTTTCTTT
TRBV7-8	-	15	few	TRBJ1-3	CASSSWPSSGNTIYF	TGTGCCAGCAGCTCCTGGCCGTCCTCTGGAAACACCATATATTTT
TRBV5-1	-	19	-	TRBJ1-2	CASSHRTTANFPPLYGYTF	TGCGCCAGCAGCCACCGGACGACAGCGAATTTCCCCCCTCTCTATGGCTACACCTTC
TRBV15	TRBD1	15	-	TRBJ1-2	CATSREGTENYGYTF	TGTGCCACCAGCAGAGAGGGGACAGAAAACTATGGCTACACCTTC
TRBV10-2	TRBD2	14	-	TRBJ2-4	CASRAGGSKNIQYF	TGCGCCAGCCGGGCGGGGGGTTCCAAAAACATTCAGTACTTC
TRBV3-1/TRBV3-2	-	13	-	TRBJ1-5	CASSQDRAQPQHF	TGTGCCAGCAGCCAAGACAGGGCTCAACCCCAGCATTTT
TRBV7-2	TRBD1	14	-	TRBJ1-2	CASSFGGTGGGYTF	TGTGCCAGCAGCTTCGGGGGGACAGGGGGCGGCTACACCTTC
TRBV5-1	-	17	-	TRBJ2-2	CASSQDGGAYTTGELFF	TGCGCCAGCAGCCAAGACGGCGGAGCATACACGACCGGGGAGCTGTTTTTT
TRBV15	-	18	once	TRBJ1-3	CATSRDYGSSGVGNTIYF	TGTGCCACCAGCAGAGATTACGGTTCATCAGGGGTCGGAAACACCATATATTTT
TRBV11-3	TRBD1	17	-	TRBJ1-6	CASSLGSGTGGGSPLHF	TGTGCCAGCAGCTTAGGTTCTGGGACAGGGGGCGGTTCACCCCTCCACTTT
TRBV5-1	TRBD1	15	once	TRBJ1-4	CASSLVGQSSEKLFF	TGCGCCAGCAGCTTGGTGGGACAGAGTTCCGAAAAACTGTTTTTT
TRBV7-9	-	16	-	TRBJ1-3	CASSLGRESSGNTIYF	TGTGCCAGCAGCTTAGGGAGGGAGAGCTCTGGAAACACCATATATTTT
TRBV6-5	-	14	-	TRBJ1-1	CASSYSAGRTEAFF	TGTGCCAGCAGTTACTCCGCAGGGCGAACTGAAGCTTTCTTT
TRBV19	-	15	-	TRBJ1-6	CASSKVEVVGSPLHF	TGTGCCAGTAGTAAAGTGGAGGTAGTAGGGTCACCCCTCCACTTT
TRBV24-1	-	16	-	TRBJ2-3	CATSLGGRAATDTQYF	TGTGCCACCAGTCTGGGTGGCAGGGCCGCCACAGATACGCAGTATTTT
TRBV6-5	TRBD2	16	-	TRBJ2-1	CASSYPTSGGAGEQFF	TGTGCCAGCAGTTACCCCACTAGCGGGGGAGCCGGCGAGCAGTTCTTC
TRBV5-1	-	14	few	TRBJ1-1	CASSSGLRNVEAFF	TGCGCCAGCAGCTCAGGACTTAGGAACGTTGAAGCTTTCTTT
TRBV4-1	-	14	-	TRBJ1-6	CASSQVPGRSPLHF	TGCGCCAGCAGCCAAGTGCCAGGGAGGTCACCCCTCCACTTT
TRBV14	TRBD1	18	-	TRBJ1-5	CASSRSGQGAMSNQPQHF	TGTGCCAGCAGCCGTTCGGGACAGGGGGCAATGAGCAATCAGCCCCAGCATTTT
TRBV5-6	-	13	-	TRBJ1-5	CASSLQGFQPQHF	TGTGCCAGCAGCTTGCAGGGCTTCCAGCCCCAGCATTTT
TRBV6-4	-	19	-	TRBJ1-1	CASSDCTKIRVSKNTEAFF	TGTGCCAGCAGTGATTGCACCAAGATTAGAGTATCTAAAAACACTGAAGCTTTCTTT
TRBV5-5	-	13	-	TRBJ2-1	CASLSGPYNEQFF	TGTGCCAGCCTCTCTGGCCCCTACAATGAGCAGTTCTTC
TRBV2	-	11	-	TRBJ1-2	CASTLNYGYTF	TGTGCCAGCACACTTAACTATGGCTACACCTTC
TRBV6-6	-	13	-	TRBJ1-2	CASSTAADYGYTF	TGTGCCAGCAGTACAGCCGCCGACTATGGCTACACCTTC
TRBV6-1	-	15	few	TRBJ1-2	CASSEGRRRSYGYTF	TGTGCCAGCAGTGAAGGGAGACGGAGGTCCTATGGCTACACCTTC
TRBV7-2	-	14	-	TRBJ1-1	CASSLAAGNTEAFF	TGTGCCAGCAGCTTAGCGGCGGGGAACACTGAAGCTTTCTTT
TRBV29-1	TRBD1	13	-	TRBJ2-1	CSVGQGGYNEQFF	TGCAGCGTGGGACAGGGGGGATACAATGAGCAGTTCTTC
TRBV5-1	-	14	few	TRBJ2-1	CASSLSQGSHEQFF	TGCGCCAGCAGCTTGAGTCAGGGGAGTCACGAGCAGTTCTTC
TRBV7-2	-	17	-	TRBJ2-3	CASSLMSAPRIGDTQYF	TGTGCCAGCAGCTTAATGTCAGCGCCTAGAATCGGGGATACGCAGTATTTT
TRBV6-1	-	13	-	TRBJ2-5	CASSEWRGETQYF	TGTGCCAGCAGTGAATGGAGAGGAGAGACCCAGTACTTC
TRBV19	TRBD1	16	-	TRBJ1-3	CASNPDRDLSGNTIYF	TGTGCCAGTAACCCGGACAGGGACCTCTCTGGAAACACCATATATTTT
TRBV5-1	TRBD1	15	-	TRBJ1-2	CASSSSGTGGAGYTF	TGCGCCAGCAGCTCCTCCGGGACAGGGGGCGCAGGCTACACCTTC